This T cell receptor beta chain was identified in a study of blood T cell repertoires in COVID-19. Trimming pared 6 bases from V and 4 bases from J, leaving 13 bases between. Germline CDR1 MNHEY, CDR2 SVGAGI. The CDR3 contains 14 residues. Some clones are missing from TCRdb's copy, which holds only in-frame ones; the method was immunoSEQ multiplex PCR. The sample shows around 250,000 clones, approximately 82% of them seen only once. The receptor was derived from a man between 25 and 39 years old who had recovered from COVID-19. The chain uses TRBV6-5 and TRBJ2-1; maybe TRBD2 (5 bases). Sequenced input: peripheral blood. The CDR3 here is CASRLYGNYNEQFF. CDR3 coding DNA: TGTGCCAGCAGACTCTACGGGAATTACAATGAGCAGTTCTTC.